This TCR beta chain was captured by sequencing in a study of blood T cell repertoires in COVID-19. Looking at the study overall: T cells, B-cell-depleted T cells, or PBMCs supplied cDNA or gDNA.

The V gene's germline CDR1 is MGHRA and CDR2 YSYEKL. This CDR3 is 15 amino acids long. With V trimmed by 3 bases and J by 7 bases, 6 bases remained unmatched. This clone was seen more than once but under ten times. Libraries were prepared by immunoSEQ multiplex PCR; TCRdb keeps only in-frame clonotypes and omits some of them. The table shows 25,000 to 30,000 clones, with roughly 94% occurring only once. The V and J genes are TRBV4-1 and TRBJ1-6; 7 bases align to TRBD1. What was sequenced was peripheral blood. The sequence was obtained from a human donor with active COVID-19. The donor label of this sample is uncertain. The DNA of the CDR3 is TGCGCCAGCAGCCAGGAGACAGGGATGAATTCACCCCTCCACTTT. It yields the protein CASSQETGMNSPLHF.